The 18 T cell receptor beta chains given below trace back to one sample, sequenced in a study of blood T cell repertoires in COVID-19. Assay used: immunoSEQ multiplex PCR; TCRdb lists only in-frame clones, some missing. The table shows 250,000 to 300,000 clones, with roughly 89% occurring only once. Sequenced input: PBMCs or T cells enriched from blood (not recorded which). The source of these receptors is a middle-aged man who had recovered from COVID-19.

This clone was detected a few times. In nucleotides, the CDR3 is TGTGCCATCAGCAGGGAATCGGACAGGGGAAAACTGTTTTTT. This sequence encodes CAISRESDRGKLFF. This chain links TRBV10-3 with TRBJ1-4; 9 positions agree with TRBD1. Germline V gene lookup returns CDR1 ENHRY and CDR2 SYGVKD. This CDR3 has 14 amino acids. The J segment lost 10 bases and the V segment lost 6 bases, leaving 9 bases of the junction unmatched.

Concerning this clone itself: This same CDR3 is encoded by further DNA sequences in the sample. J is TRBJ1-1 and V is TRBV6-2 or TRBV6-3; 7 bases are a match to TRBD1. This CDR3 comprises 13 residues. CDR1 MNHEY and CDR2 SVGEGT come from the germline V gene. V shed 6 bases and J 4 bases; nucleotides not matched to a gene: 5. For the CDR3, the DNA is TGTGCCAGCAGATACAGGGGTGGCACTGAAGCTTTCTTT. It translates to CASRYRGGTEAFF.

Only one count was recorded for this clone. The V gene is TRBV7-6, the J gene TRBJ2-7, with D perhaps matching TRBD2 (5 bases). The V and J ends lost 1 base and 0 bases respectively, with 10 bases between them. This CDR3 region has 15 residues. Germline CDR1 reads SGHVS; CDR2 reads FNYEAQ. Here the CDR3 DNA reads TGTGCCAGCAGCTTAGAGGGCGGGCCCTCCTACGAGCAGTACTTC. Amino acids: CASSLEGGPSYEQYF.

The chain joins TRBV4-1 to TRBJ1-5; 12 bases map to TRBD1. The CDR3 spans 16 residues. V lost 3 bases and J lost 5; bases outside the gene matches: 5. Germline V gene lookup returns CDR1 MGHRA and CDR2 YSYEKL. For the CDR3, the DNA is TGCGCCAGCAGCCACGGGACAGGGGGCGGCCATCAGCCCCAGCATTTT. It specifies CASSHGTGGGHQPQHF.

This rearrangement joins TRBV14 to TRBJ2-7; possible D gene TRBD1, 6 bases. The CDR3 extends over 16 amino acids. The V end lost 3 bases, the J end lost 2 bases, and 17 bases lay between the germline ends. Germline lookup yields CDR1 SGHDN and CDR2 FVKESK. The CDR3 DNA is TGTGCCAGCAGCCATAGGGACATAAGGGGGACCTACGAGCAGTACTTC. Translating gives CASSHRDIRGTYEQYF. The full variable domain, rest sourced from reference TRBV14 and TRBJ2-7, is EAGVTQFPSHSVIEKGQTVTLRCDPISGHDNLYWYRRVMGKEIKFLLHFVKESKQDESGMPNNRFLAERTGGTYSTLKVQPAELEDSGVYFCASSHRDIRGTYEQYFGPGTRLTVT.

The chain recombines TRBV19 with TRBJ2-5, with TRBD1 matching 11 bases. CDR3 length: 14 residues. The ends lost 6 bases at V and 4 bases at J; junction bases unmatched: 4. From germline, CDR1 is LNHDA and CDR2 SQIVND (reference sequence). CDR3 residues: CASRRDRGIETQYF. The CDR3 nucleotides are TGTGCCAGTAGGAGGGACAGGGGGATAGAGACCCAGTACTTC.

The V gene is TRBV3-1 (or the pseudogene TRBV3-2), the J gene TRBJ1-1; the match to TRBD1 covers 8 bases. The germline CDR1 and CDR2 sequences are LGHDT and YNNKEL (reference sequence). The length of the CDR3 is 15 residues. The J segment lost 7 bases and the V segment lost 1 base, leaving 8 bases of the junction unmatched. The CDR3 loop reads CASSQGNFRGREAFF. The DNA for the CDR3 is TGTGCCAGCAGCCAAGGGAACTTCAGGGGGCGTGAAGCTTTCTTT.

The J gene is TRBJ2-2, the V gene TRBV19, with D perhaps TRBD2 (5 bases). From germline, CDR1 is LNHDA and CDR2 SQIVND (reference sequence). This CDR3 is built from 15 residues. V was clipped by 1 base and J by 3 bases, with 9 bases between them. CDR3 bases: TGTGCCAGTAGTATAGCACACGGGGACACCGGGGAGCTGTTTTTT. It yields the protein CASSIAHGDTGELFF.

This rearrangement joins TRBV24-1 to TRBJ2-1, with 14 bases that match TRBD2. CDR3 size: 17 residues. The V gene's germline CDR1 is KGHDR and CDR2 SFDVKD. Losses at the gene ends were 3 bases for V and 5 bases for J; bases not matched to a gene: 5. The CDR3 loop is CATSDTQTSGRDNEQFF. CDR3 DNA sequence: TGTGCCACCAGTGATACCCAGACTAGCGGGAGGGACAATGAGCAGTTCTTC.

This chain connects TRBV7-9 to TRBJ1-1; D gene ambiguous. V was clipped by 0 bases and J by 6 bases, with 14 bases between them. Germline CDR1 SEHNR, CDR2 FQNEAQ (reference sequence). CDR3 size: 15 residues. The DNA for the CDR3 is TGTGCCAGCAGCTTAGCGTCAGGAAAAGGCTCTGAAGCTTTCTTT. Translated: CASSLASGKGSEAFF.

This clone was detected a few times. The chain has TRBV7-3 and TRBJ1-1; no firm D call. V lost 6 bases and J lost 3, with 11 bases in between. Germline V gene sequence: CDR1 SGHTA, CDR2 FQGTGA. CDR3 length equals 13 residues. The CDR3 DNA reads as TGTGCCAGCAGTTTTACTGAATACACTGAAGCTTTCTTT. This encodes CASSFTEYTEAFF. The variable domain in full, with the rest retrieved from reference TRBV7-3 and TRBJ1-1, is GAGVSQTPSNKVTEKGKYVELRCDPISGHTALYWYRQSLGQGPEFLIYFQGTGAADDSGLPNDRFFAVRPEGSVSTLKIQRTERGDSAVYLCASSFTEYTEAFFGQGTRLTVV.

This chain connects TRBV4-1 to TRBJ2-7; 8 bases line up with TRBD1. Germline CDR1 MGHRA, CDR2 YSYEKL. Trimming cost V 1 base and J 0 bases; bases outside gene matches: 11. This CDR3 is 18 amino acids long. The CDR3 here is CASSQALGQGTASYEQYF. CDR3 bases: TGCGCCAGCAGCCAAGCCTTAGGACAGGGAACGGCCTCCTACGAGCAGTACTTC.

This clone appeared a single time. The V call is TRBV7-2, the J call TRBJ2-2; 12 bases fit TRBD2. The V segment lost 2 bases and the J segment 6 bases; nucleotides outside the gene matches: 4. This CDR3 spans 16 amino acids. Germline loops: CDR1 SGHTA, CDR2 FQGNSA. The CDR3 spells CASSLFPSGRAGELFF. The CDR3 region has the DNA TGTGCCAGCAGCTTATTCCCTAGCGGGAGGGCCGGGGAGCTGTTTTTT.

The V call is TRBV28, the J call TRBJ2-7, with D possibly being TRBD1 (5 bases). Germline-derived CDR1 and CDR2 are MDHEN and SYDVKM. The CDR3 extends over 15 amino acids. Trimming cost V 7 bases and J 3 bases, with 19 bases left between them. The CDR3 here is CASIATRDGNYEQYF. The CDR3 region has the DNA TGTGCCAGCATCGCGACCAGGGATGGTAACTACGAGCAGTACTTC.

The chain has TRBV19 and TRBJ1-5; 8 nucleotides agree with TRBD1. Germline CDR1 LNHDA, CDR2 SQIVND (reference sequence). V trimming: 3 bases; J trimming: 2 bases; junction bases outside the gene matches: 9. CDR3 length: 17 residues. CDR3 amino acids: CASSIGQGAMGNQPQHF. Here the CDR3 DNA reads TGTGCCAGTAGTATCGGGCAGGGGGCCATGGGCAATCAGCCCCAGCATTTT.

V usage is TRBV10-2 and J usage is TRBJ2-1, with 8 bases fitting TRBD1. Germline V gene lookup returns CDR1 WSHSY and CDR2 SAAADI. Unmatched junction bases numbered 7, after V lost 4 bases and J lost 8 bases. The CDR3 sequence is 14 residues long. The CDR3 nucleotides read TGCGCCAGCAGTGTAAGTCAGGGGGCGTATGAGCAGTTCTTC. Amino acid sequence: CASSVSQGAYEQFF.

The chain links TRBV27 to TRBJ1-4; weak D call: TRBD1 (6 bases). The CDR3 covers 17 residues. The germline V gene has CDR1 MNHEY and CDR2 SMNVEV (reference sequence). V gave up 2 bases and J gave up 8 bases, with 21 bases separating them. The CDR3 DNA is TGTGCCAGCAGTTTAACCCTCGAGAGGGGGAAGATCGAAAAACTGTTTTTT. It translates to CASSLTLERGKIEKLFF.

The rearrangement joins TRBV23-1 to TRBJ1-5; 9 bases agree with TRBD1. TRBV23-1 is annotated as an ORF whose role is uncertain. The length of the CDR3 is 19 residues. The V and J ends lost 0 bases and 2 bases, in that order; junction bases with no gene match: 11. The CDR3 sequence is CASSQSISSQGARNQPQHF. The CDR3 coding sequence is TGCGCCAGCAGTCAATCGATTTCGTCACAGGGGGCACGCAATCAGCCCCAGCATTTT.